These 4 T cell receptor beta chains were sequenced from one sample in a study of blood T cells in healthy people across ages. The second PCR ran roughly 7 to 12 cycles with a sample-barcoded 5' primer and J-beta primers. MiXCR was run by TCRdb on the 5' RACE reads, yielding one entry per CDR3 protein. The top ten hold 7% to 9% of the sample, which has 1.2 million to 1.5 million distinct CDR3 sequences, around two fifths seen once. The source material was blood. Source of these receptors: a woman aged 18-29 years in good health.

CDR3 residues: CASSGKAGNTGELFF. DNA of the CDR3: TGTGCCAGCAGTGGGAAGGCAGGGAACACCGGGGAGCTGTTTTTT. The V and J genes are TRBV2 and TRBJ2-2; D ambiguous. Germline loops: CDR1 SNHLY, CDR2 FYNNEI. The CDR3 runs to 15 residues. V dropped 4 bases and J dropped 1 base, with 10 bases sitting between them.

The chain uses TRBV27 and TRBJ2-2; the match to TRBD1 covers 7 bases. In germline, CDR1 is MNHEY, CDR2 SMNVEV (reference sequence). The CDR3 runs to 17 residues. Trimming at V came to 1 base and at J to 4 bases, leaving 9 bases not matched to a gene. CDR3: CASSLFTVQGSTGELFF. DNA of the CDR3: TGTGCCAGCAGTTTATTCACGGTACAGGGGTCCACCGGGGAGCTGTTTTTT.

The V gene is TRBV7-2, the J gene TRBJ2-1, with 14 bases identical to TRBD2. Trimming removed 4 bases from V and 7 bases from J; junction bases left unmatched: 6. There are 16 residues in the CDR3. Germline V gives CDR1 SGHTA, CDR2 FQGNSA. The CDR3, as DNA: TGTGCCAGCAGCTCGATGACTAGCGGGAGGGCTAATGAGCAGTTCTTC. Residues: CASSSMTSGRANEQFF.

This clonotype has only a few counts. The genes are TRBV7-2 and TRBJ2-7; 7 positions agree with TRBD1. The V gene end was trimmed by 5 bases and the J gene end by 2 bases; junction bases not matched to a gene: 6. Germline CDR1 and CDR2: SGHTA and FQGNSA. There are 14 residues in the CDR3. CDR3 residues: CASSRTDRAYEQYF. DNA of the CDR3: TGTGCCAGCAGCCGGACCGACAGGGCCTACGAGCAGTACTTC. Variable domain in full (rest from reference TRBV7-2 and TRBJ2-7): GAGVSQSPSNKVTEKGKDVELRCDPISGHTALYWYRQSLGQGLEFLIYFQGNSAPDKSGLPSDRFSAERTGGSVSTLTIQRTQQEDSAVYLCASSRTDRAYEQYFGPGTRLTVT.